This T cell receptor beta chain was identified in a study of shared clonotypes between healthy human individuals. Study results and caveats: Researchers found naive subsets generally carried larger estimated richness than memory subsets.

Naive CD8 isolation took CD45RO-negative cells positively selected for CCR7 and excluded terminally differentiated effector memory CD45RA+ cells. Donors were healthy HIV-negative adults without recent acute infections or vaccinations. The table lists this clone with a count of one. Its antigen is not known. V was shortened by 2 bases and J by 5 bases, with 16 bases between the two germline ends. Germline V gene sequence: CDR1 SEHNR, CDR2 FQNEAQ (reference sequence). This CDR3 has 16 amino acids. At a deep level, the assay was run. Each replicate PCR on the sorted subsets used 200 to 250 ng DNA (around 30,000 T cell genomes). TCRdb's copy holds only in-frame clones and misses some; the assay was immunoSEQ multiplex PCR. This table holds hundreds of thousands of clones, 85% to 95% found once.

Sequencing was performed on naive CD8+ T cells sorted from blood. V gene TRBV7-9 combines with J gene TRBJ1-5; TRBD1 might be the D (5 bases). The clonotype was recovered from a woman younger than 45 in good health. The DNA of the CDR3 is TGTGCCAGCAGCTTAAGTGTTGGGGGTCCGGATCAGCCCCAGCATTTT. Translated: CASSLSVGGPDQPQHF.